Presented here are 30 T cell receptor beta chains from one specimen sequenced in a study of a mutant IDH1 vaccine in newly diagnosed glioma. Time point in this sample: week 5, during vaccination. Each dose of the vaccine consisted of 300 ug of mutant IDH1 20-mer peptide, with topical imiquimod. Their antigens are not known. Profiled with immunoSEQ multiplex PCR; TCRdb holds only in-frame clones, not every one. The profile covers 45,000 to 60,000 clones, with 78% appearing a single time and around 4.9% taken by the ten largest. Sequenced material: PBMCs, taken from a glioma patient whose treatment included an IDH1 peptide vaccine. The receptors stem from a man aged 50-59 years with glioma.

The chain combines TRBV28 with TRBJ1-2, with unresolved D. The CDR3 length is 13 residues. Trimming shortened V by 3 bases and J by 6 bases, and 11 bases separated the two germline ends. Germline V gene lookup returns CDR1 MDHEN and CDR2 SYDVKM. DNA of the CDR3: TGTGCCAGCAGTTTTCAGACAAGCCATGGCTACACCTTC. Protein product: CASSFQTSHGYTF.

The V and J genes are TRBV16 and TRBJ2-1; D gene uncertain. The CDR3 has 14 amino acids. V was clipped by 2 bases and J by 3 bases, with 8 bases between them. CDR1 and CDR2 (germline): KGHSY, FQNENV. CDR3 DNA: TGTGCCAGCAGCCAAACCGTCGGCTACAATGAGCAGTTCTTC. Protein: CASSQTVGYNEQFF.

CDR3 in DNA: TGTGCCTGGAGTGGACAGGTGAGGCACACTGAAGCTTTCTTT. Amino acids: CAWSGQVRHTEAFF. The chain is built from TRBV30 and TRBJ1-1; D possibly corresponds to TRBD1 (6 bases). With 1 base removed from V and 3 bases from J, the gap between germline ends came to 12 bases. The CDR3 runs 14 residues. Looked up from germline, CDR1 is GTSNPN and CDR2 is SVGIG (reference sequence). The full variable domain, in which reference TRBV30 and TRBJ1-1 provide the parts outside the CDR3, is SQTIHQWPATLVQPVGSPLSLECTVEGTSNPNLYWYRQAAGRGLQLLFYSVGIGQISSEVPQNLSASRPQDRQFILSSKKLLLSDSGFYLCAWSGQVRHTEAFFGQGTRLTVV.

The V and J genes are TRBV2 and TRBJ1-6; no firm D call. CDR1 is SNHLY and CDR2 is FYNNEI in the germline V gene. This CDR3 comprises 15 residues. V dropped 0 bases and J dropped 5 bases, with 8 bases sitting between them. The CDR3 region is CASSEARVDNSPLHF. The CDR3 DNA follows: TGTGCCAGCAGTGAAGCGCGGGTAGATAATTCACCCCTCCACTTT.

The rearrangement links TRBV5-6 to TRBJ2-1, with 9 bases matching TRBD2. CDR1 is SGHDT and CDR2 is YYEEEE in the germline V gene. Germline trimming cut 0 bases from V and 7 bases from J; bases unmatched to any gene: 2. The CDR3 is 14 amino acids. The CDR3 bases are TGTGCCAGCAGCTTGGGACTAGCGGTTAATGAGCAGTTCTTC. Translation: CASSLGLAVNEQFF.

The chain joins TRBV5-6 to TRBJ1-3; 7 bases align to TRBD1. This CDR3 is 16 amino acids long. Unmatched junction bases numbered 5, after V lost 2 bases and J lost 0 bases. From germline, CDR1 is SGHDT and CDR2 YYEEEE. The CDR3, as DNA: TGTGCCAGCAGCTTCTACGGACAGGACTCTGGAAACACCATATATTTT. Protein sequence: CASSFYGQDSGNTIYF.

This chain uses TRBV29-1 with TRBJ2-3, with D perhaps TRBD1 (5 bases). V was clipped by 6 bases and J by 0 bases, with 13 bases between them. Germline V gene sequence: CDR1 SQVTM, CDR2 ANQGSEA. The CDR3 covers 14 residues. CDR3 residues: CSVGVGASTDTQYF. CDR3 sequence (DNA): TGCAGCGTGGGTGTAGGGGCGAGCACAGATACGCAGTATTTT.

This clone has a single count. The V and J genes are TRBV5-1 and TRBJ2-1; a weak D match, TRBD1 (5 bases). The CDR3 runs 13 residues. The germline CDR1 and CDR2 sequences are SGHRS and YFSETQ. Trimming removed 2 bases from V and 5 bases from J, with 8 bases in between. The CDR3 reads CASSFSRDNEQFF. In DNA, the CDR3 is TGCGCCAGCAGCTTTAGCAGGGACAATGAGCAGTTCTTC.

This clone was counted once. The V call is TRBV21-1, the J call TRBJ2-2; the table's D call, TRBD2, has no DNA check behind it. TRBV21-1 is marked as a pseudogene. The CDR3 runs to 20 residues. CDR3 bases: TGTGCCAGCAGCGCAGTCCCCACCGTCTGGCGGGGGCTGAACACCGGGGAGCTGTTTTTT. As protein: CASSAVPTVWRGLNTGELFF.

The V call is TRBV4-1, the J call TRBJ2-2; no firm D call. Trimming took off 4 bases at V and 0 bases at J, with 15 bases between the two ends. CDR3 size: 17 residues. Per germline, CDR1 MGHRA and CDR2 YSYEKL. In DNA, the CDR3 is TGCGCCAGCAGCCCCCACAGAACCCTAGCGAACACCGGGGAGCTGTTTTTT. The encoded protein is CASSPHRTLANTGELFF.

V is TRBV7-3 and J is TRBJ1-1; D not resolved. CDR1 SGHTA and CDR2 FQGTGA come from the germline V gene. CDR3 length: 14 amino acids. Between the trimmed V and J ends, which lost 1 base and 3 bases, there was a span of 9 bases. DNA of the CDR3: TGTGCCAGCAGCTTAATGCCAATGGACACTGAAGCTTTCTTT. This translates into CASSLMPMDTEAFF.

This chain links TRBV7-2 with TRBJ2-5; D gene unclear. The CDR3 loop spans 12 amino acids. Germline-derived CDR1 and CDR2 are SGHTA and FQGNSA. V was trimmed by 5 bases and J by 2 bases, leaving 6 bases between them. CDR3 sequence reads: CASSNFQETQYF. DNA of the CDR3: TGTGCCAGCAGCAATTTTCAAGAGACCCAGTACTTC. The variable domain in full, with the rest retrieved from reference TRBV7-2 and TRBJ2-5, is GAGVSQSPSNKVTEKGKDVELRCDPISGHTALYWYRQSLGQGLEFLIYFQGNSAPDKSGLPSDRFSAERTGGSVSTLTIQRTQQEDSAVYLCASSNFQETQYFGPGTRLLVL.

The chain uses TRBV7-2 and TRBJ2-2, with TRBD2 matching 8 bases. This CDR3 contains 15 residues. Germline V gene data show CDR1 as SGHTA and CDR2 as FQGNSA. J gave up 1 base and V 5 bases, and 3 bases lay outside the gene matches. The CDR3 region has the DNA TGTGCCAGCAGCCGAAGCGGGGGGAACACCGGGGAGCTGTTTTTT. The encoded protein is CASSRSGGNTGELFF.

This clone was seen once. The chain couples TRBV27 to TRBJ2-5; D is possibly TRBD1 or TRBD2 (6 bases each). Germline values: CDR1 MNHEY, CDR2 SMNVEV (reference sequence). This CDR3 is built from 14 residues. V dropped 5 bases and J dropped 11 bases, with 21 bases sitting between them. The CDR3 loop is CASSPGAPLSEQYF. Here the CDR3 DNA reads TGTGCCAGCAGTCCGGGGGCTCCCCTTTCTGAGCAGTACTTC.

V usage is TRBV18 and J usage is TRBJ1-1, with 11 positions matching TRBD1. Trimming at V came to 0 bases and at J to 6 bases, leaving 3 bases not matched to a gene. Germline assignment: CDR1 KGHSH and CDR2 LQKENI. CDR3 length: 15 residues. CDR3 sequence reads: CASSPPWGQGAEAFF. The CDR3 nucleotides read TGTGCCAGCTCACCACCCTGGGGACAGGGGGCTGAAGCTTTCTTT.

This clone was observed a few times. Here the CDR3 reads CASSSVSTEAFF. The DNA for the CDR3 is TGTGCCAGCAGTTCCGTTAGCACTGAAGCTTTCTTT. The J gene is TRBJ1-1, the V gene TRBV27; D uncertain. The length of the CDR3 is 12 residues. Trimming removed 4 bases from V and 4 bases from J, with 7 bases in between. Looked up from germline, CDR1 is MNHEY and CDR2 is SMNVEV (reference sequence).

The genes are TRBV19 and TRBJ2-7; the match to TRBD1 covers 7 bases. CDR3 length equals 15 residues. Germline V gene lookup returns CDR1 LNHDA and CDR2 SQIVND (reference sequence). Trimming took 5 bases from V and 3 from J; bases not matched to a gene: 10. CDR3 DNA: TGTGCCAGTAGTCCAGCAGGGGGAATGGGCTACGAGCAGTACTTC. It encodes CASSPAGGMGYEQYF.

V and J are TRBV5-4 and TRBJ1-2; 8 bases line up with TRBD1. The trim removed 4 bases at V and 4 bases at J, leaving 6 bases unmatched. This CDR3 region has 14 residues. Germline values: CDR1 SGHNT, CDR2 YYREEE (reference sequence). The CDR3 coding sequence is TGTGCCAGCAGCCATGACAGGGGTGTCTATGGCTACACCTTC. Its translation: CASSHDRGVYGYTF.

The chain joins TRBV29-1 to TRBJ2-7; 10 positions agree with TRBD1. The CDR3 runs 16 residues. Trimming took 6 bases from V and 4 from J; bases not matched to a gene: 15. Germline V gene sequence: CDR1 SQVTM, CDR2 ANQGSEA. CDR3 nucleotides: TGCAGCGTCACCCACGCCGGGACAGGGGCTTTATACGAGCAGTACTTC. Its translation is CSVTHAGTGALYEQYF.

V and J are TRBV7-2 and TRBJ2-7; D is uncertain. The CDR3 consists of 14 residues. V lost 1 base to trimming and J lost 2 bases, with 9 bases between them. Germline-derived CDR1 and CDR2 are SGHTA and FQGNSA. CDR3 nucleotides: TGTGCCAGCAGCTTAGTAGGTTATCCCTACGAGCAGTACTTC. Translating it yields CASSLVGYPYEQYF.

In DNA form, the CDR3 reads TGCAGCGGACTAGCGGGAGGAACAGATACGCAGTATTTT. It encodes CSGLAGGTDTQYF. This chain joins TRBV29-1 and TRBJ2-3; TRBD2 aligns across 13 bases. The ends lost 7 bases at V and 3 bases at J; junction bases unmatched: 1. Germline CDR1 SQVTM, CDR2 ANQGSEA. CDR3 size: 13 residues.

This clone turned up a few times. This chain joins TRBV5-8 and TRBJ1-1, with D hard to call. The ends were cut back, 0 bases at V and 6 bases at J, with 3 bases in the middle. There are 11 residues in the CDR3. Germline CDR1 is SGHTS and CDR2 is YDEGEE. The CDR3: CASSLGAEAFF. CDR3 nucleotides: TGTGCCAGCAGCTTGGGAGCTGAAGCTTTCTTT.

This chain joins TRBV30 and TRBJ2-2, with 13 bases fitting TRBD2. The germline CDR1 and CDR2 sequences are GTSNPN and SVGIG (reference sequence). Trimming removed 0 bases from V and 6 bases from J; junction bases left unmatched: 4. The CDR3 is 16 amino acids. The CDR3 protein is CAWSVRTSGGPGELFF. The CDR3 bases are TGTGCCTGGAGTGTGAGGACTAGCGGGGGCCCCGGGGAGCTGTTTTTT.

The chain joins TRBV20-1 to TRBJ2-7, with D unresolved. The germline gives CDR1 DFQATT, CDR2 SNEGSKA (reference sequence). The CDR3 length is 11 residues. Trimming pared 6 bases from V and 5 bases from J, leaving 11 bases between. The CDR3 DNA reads TGCAGTGCGAAGGAAAATAACGAGCAGTACTTC. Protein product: CSAKENNEQYF.

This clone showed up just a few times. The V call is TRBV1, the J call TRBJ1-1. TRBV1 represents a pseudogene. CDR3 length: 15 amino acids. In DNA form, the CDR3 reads TGCACCAGCAGCCAAGATCGGGTGAAGAACACTGAAGCTTTCTTT. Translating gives CTSSQDRVKNTEAFF.

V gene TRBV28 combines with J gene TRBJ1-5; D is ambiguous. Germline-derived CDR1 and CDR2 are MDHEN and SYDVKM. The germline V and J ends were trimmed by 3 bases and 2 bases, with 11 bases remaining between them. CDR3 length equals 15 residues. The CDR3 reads CASSFGSGGNQPQHF. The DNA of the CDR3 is TGTGCCAGCAGTTTCGGTTCTGGGGGCAATCAGCCCCAGCATTTT.

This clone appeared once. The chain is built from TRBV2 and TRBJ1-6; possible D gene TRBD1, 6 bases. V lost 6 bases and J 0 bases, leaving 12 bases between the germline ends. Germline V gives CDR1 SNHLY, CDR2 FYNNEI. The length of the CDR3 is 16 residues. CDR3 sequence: CASRGDTGSYNSPLHF. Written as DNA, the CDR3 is TGTGCCAGCAGGGGGGACACCGGCTCCTATAATTCACCCCTCCACTTT. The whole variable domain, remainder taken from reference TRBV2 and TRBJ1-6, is EPEVTQTPSHQVTQMGQEVILRCVPISNHLYFYWYRQILGQKVEFLVSFYNNEISEKSEIFDDQFSVERPDGSNFTLKIRSTKLEDSAMYFCASRGDTGSYNSPLHFGNGTRLTVT.

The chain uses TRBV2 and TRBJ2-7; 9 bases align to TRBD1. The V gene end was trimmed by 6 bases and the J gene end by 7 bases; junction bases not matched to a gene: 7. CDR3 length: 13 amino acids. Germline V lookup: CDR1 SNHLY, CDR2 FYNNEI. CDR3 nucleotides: TGTGCCAGCAGCCGGGACAGGGACAGGGAGCAGTACTTC. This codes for CASSRDRDREQYF.

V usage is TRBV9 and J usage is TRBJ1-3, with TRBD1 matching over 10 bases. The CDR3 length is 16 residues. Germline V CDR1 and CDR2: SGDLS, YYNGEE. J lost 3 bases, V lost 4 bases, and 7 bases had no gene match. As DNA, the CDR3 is TGTGCCAGCAGCCCCAGACAGGGGGCGTATGGAAACACCATATATTTT. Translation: CASSPRQGAYGNTIYF.

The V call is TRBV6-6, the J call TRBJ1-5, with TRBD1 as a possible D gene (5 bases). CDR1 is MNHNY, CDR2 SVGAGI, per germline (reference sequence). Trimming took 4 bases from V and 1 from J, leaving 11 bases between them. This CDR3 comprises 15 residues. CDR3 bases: TGTGCCAGCAGTTTCCAGGGAGGGAGCAATCAGCCCCAGCATTTT. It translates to CASSFQGGSNQPQHF.